Listed below are T cell receptor beta chains from one sample, sequenced in a study of CXCR3-negative and CXCR3-positive naive CD8 T cells. After re-calling the 5' RACE reads, TCRdb lists one entry per CDR3 protein, DNA absent. The table for this sample gives under 90,000 distinct CDR3 sequences. The source material was naive CXCR3+ CD8+ T cells from blood. Every receptor here comes from a human donor in good health. Some clones in this sample may be carry-over from other donors' samples. Each CDR3 is given with its conserved first and last residue.

j_gene: TRBJ1-2
v_gene: TRBV5-1
CDR3aa: CASSLETGGYTF

j_gene: TRBJ1-1
v_gene: TRBV30
CDR3aa: CAWARVNTEAFF

j_gene: TRBJ1-1
v_gene: TRBV12-3/TRBV12-4
CDR3aa: CASSYQGMGTEAFF

j_gene: TRBJ1-6
v_gene: TRBV28
CDR3aa: CASSFDRGNSPLHF

j_gene: TRBJ2-7
v_gene: TRBV5-5
CDR3aa: CASSMGPSYEQYF

j_gene: TRBJ2-7
v_gene: TRBV7-8
CDR3aa: CASSSTRGGQRGYEQYF

j_gene: TRBJ2-7
v_gene: TRBV28
CDR3aa: CATGTRSVTYEQYF

j_gene: TRBJ2-4
v_gene: TRBV5-1
CDR3aa: CASSSTGRTPILQYF

j_gene: TRBJ2-7
v_gene: TRBV5-1
CDR3aa: CASSLGPDVYF

j_gene: TRBJ2-3
v_gene: TRBV7-6
CDR3aa: CASSLVSGGGWDTQYF

j_gene: TRBJ1-1
v_gene: TRBV27
CDR3aa: CASSLQQNTEAFF

j_gene: TRBJ2-1
v_gene: TRBV28
CDR3aa: CASSLYWEGEQFF

j_gene: TRBJ2-7
v_gene: TRBV28
CDR3aa: CASNGLGSTTYEQYF